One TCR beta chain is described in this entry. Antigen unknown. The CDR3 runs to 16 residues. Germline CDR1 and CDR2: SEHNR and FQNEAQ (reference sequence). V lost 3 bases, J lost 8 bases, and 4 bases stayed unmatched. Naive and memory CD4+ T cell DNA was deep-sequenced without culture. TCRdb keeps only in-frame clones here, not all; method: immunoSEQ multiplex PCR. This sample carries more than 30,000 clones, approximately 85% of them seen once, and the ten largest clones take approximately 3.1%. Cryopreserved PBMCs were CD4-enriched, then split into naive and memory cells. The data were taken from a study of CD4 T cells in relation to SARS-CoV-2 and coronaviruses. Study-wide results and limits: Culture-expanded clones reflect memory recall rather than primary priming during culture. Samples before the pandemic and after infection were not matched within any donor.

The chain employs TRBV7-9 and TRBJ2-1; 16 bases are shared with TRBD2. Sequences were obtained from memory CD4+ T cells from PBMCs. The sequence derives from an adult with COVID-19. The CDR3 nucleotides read TGTGCCAGCAGCTTGGGACTAGCGGGAGGGCTCTATGAGCAGTTCTTC. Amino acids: CASSLGLAGGLYEQFF.